One T cell receptor (beta chain) is described in this entry. The source of the sample is a study of blood T cell repertoires in COVID-19. Across the whole study: Sites in the United States, Italy and Spain provided acute and convalescent COVID-19 samples. The analysed material was cDNA or gDNA that came from T cells, B-cell-depleted T cells, or PBMCs.

As handled by the study authors: Amplified reference gene primers provided the basis for estimating nucleated cell counts. Sequenced by immunoSEQ multiplex PCR; TCRdb stores in-frame clones only, minus some. For V, J and clone size, that table is used; D and trimming come from the DNA. The data show around 190,000 clones, 65% to 90% seen once. V lost 6 bases to trimming and J lost 4 bases; unmatched junction nucleotides: 9. Per the germline V gene, CDR1 is SEHNR and CDR2 is FQNEAQ (reference sequence). The CDR3 runs 14 residues. The TCR was taken from a human donor in a cohort sampled during active COVID-19. The rearrangement links TRBV7-9 to TRBJ2-7; TRBD1 matches at 7 bases. Sequenced material: peripheral blood. The CDR3 DNA sequence: TGTGCCAGCAGTACAGACAGGGATTCTTACGAGCAGTACTTC. Translation: CASSTDRDSYEQYF.